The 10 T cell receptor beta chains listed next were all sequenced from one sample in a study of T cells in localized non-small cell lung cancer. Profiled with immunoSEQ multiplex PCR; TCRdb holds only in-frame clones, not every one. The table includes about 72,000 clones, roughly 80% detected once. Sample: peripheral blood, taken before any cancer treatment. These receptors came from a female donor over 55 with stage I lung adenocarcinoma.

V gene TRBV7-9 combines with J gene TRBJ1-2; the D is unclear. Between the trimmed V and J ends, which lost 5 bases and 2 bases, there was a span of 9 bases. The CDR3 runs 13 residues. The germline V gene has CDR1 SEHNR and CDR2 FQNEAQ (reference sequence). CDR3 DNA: TGTGCCAGCAGCCTAGGAGAAAACTATGGCTACACCTTC. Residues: CASSLGENYGYTF. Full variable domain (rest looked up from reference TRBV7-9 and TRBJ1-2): DTGVSQNPRHKITKRGQNVTFRCDPISEHNRLYWYRQTLGQGPEFLTYFQNEAQLEKSRLLSDRFSAERPKGSFSTLEIQRTEQGDSAMYLCASSLGENYGYTFGSGTRLTVV.

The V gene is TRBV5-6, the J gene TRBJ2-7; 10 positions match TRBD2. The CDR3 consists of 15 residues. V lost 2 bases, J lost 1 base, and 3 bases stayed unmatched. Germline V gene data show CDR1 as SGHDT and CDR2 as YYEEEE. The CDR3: CASSLSGRVSYEQYF. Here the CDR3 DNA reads TGTGCCAGCAGCTTAAGCGGGAGGGTTTCCTACGAGCAGTACTTC.

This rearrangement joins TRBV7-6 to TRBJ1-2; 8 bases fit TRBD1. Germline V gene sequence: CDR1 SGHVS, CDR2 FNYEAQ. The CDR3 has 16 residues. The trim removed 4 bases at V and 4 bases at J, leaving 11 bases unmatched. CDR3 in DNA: TGTGCCAGCAGCTCCCGAGGCGCGGGGACAGGCTATGGCTACACCTTC. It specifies CASSSRGAGTGYGYTF.

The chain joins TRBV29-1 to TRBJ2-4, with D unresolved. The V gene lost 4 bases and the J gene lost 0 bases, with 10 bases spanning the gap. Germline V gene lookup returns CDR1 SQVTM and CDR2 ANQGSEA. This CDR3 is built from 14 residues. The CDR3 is CSVGRTSAKNIQYF. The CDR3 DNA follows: TGCAGCGTTGGAAGGACCTCAGCCAAAAACATTCAGTACTTC. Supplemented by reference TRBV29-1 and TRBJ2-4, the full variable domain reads SAVISQKPSRDICQRGTSLTIQCQVDSQVTMMFWYRQQPGQSLTLIATANQGSEATYESGFVIDKFPISRPNLTFSTLTVSNMSPEDSSIYLCSVGRTSAKNIQYFGAGTRLSVL.

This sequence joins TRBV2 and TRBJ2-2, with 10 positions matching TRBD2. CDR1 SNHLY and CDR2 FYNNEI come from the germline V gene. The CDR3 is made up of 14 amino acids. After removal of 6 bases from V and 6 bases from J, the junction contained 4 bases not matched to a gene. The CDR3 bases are TGTGCCAGCAGACCGGGACTAGCGTCCGGGGAGCTGTTTTTT. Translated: CASRPGLASGELFF.

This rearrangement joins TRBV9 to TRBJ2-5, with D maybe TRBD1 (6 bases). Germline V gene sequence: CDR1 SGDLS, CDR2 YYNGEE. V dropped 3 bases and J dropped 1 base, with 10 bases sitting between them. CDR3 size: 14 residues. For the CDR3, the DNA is TGTGCCAGCAGCGCCACAGGGTTCCAAGAGACCCAGTACTTC. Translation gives CASSATGFQETQYF.

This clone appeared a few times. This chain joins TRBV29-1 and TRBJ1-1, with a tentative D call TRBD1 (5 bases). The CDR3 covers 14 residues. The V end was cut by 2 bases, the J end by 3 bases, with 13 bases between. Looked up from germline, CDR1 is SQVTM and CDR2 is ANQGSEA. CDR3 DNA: TGCAGCGTTGAAAAGGGGATCGGTGACACTGAAGCTTTCTTT. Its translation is CSVEKGIGDTEAFF.

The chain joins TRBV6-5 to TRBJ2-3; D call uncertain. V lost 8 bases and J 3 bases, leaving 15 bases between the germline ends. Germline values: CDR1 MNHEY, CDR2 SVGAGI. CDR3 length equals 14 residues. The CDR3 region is CASSRSDLTDTQYF. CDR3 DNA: TGTGCCAGCTCAAGGAGCGATCTTACAGATACGCAGTATTTT.

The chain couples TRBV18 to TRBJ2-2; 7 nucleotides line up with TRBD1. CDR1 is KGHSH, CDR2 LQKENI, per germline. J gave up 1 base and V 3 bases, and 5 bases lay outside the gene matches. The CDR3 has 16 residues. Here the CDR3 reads CASSPPRTGNTGELFF. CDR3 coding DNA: TGTGCCAGCTCACCTCCCAGGACAGGGAACACCGGGGAGCTGTTTTTT.

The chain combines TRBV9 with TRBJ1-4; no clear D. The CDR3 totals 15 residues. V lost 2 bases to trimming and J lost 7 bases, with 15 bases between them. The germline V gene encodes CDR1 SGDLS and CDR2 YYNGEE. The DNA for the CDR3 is TGTGCCAGCAGCGTTTCGATACGGGCTAGTGAAAAACTGTTTTTT. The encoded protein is CASSVSIRASEKLFF.